This TCR beta chain was identified in a study of blood T cells in healthy people across ages. Regarding the study as a whole: Diversity was estimated from one million T cells, and these estimates were considered underestimates.

A second PCR of about 6 to 12 cycles used a sample-barcoded 5' primer and a J-beta primer mix. Each of the cDNA molecules was tagged by a template-switch adaptor with 12 random nucleotides. MiXCR was run by TCRdb on the 5' RACE reads, yielding one entry per CDR3 protein. The sample has roughly 800,000 distinct CDR3 sequences; 58% are singletons. About this clonotype: The antigen remains unidentified.

Looked up from germline, CDR1 is KGHSH and CDR2 is LQKENI. This CDR3 spans 17 amino acids. V shed 3 bases and J shed 1 base, with 18 bases lying between them. The gene calls are TRBV18 and TRBJ1-1; D perhaps matches TRBD1 (5 bases). What was sequenced was blood. The receptor was isolated from a man aged 25 to 45 in good health. CDR3 nucleotides: TGTGCCAGCTCACCGATTTTCGTCGGGGCGGAGAACACTGAAGCTTTCTTT. Its translation: CASSPIFVGAENTEAFF.